Below, one T cell receptor (beta chain) is given with its context. Its antigen is as yet unknown. One end of the junction fails to match germline, which may point to a read error. The table came from immunoSEQ multiplex PCR; TCRdb's copy has only in-frame clones and leaves some out. The table has under 200,000 clones, about 91% seen once; the top ten hold about 4.6%. This specimen comes from a study of T cell responses to AZD1222 COVID-19 vaccine. The study, taken as a whole, reports: Unmutated variant regions reportedly attract nearly half of all spike-specific TCRs. It was only five to seven AZD1222 recipients who were seropositive at baseline. Among the donors, most were white British and more were female, and clonal diversity was possibly underestimated. The repertoires were collected only after the peak T cell response.

Germline values: CDR1 SQVTM, CDR2 ANQGSEA. This CDR3 spans 11 amino acids. V gene TRBV29-1 combines with J gene TRBJ1-5; D is possibly TRBD1 (5 bases). The sequenced sample was peripheral blood, obtained on day 0 of MenACWY control vaccination. This sequence was found in an adult in good health. The DNA of the CDR3 is TGCAGCGTCTCCACAGGCCTACTTGATTATTTT. Its protein product is CSVSTGLLDYF. The full variable domain, completed using reference TRBV29-1 and TRBJ1-5, is SAVISQKPSRDICQRGTSLTIQCQVDSQVTMMFWYRQQPGQSLTLIATANQGSEATYESGFVIDKFPISRPNLTFSTLTVSNMSPEDSSIYLCSVSTGLLDYFGDGTRLSIL.